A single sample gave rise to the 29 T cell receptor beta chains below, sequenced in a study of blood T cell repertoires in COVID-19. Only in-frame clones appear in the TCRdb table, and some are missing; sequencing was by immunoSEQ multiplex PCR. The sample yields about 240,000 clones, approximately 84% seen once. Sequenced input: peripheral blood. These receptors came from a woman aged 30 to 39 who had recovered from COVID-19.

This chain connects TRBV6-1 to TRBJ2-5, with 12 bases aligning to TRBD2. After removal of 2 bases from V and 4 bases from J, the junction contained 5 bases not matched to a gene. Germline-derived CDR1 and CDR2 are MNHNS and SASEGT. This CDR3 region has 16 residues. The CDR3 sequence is CASSELAGGLVETQYF. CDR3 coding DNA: TGTGCCAGCAGTGAACTAGCGGGGGGGCTTGTAGAGACCCAGTACTTC.

The CDR3 coding sequence is TGTGCCAGCAGCTTAATGGGGGACATCTCTAGCAATCAGCCCCAGCATTTT. Translating gives CASSLMGDISSNQPQHF. The chain carries TRBV7-8 and TRBJ1-5; D perhaps matches TRBD1 (6 bases). Germline V gene data show CDR1 as SGHVS and CDR2 as FQNEAQ. The length of the CDR3 is 17 residues. Deletions cut 2 bases from V and 0 bases from J, with 14 bases between.

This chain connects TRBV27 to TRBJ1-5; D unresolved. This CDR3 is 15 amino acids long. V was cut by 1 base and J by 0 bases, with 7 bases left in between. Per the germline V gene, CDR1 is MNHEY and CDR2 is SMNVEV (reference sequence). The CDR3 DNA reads TGTGCCAGCAGTTTATTGCGGGATAGCAATCAGCCCCAGCATTTT. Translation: CASSLLRDSNQPQHF.

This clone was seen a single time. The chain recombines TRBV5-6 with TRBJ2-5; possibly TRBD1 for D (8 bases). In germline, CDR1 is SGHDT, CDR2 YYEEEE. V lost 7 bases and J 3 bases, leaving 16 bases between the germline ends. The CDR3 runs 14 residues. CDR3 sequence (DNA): TGTGCCAGCGGAAGGACAGGGAGGGAAGAGACCCAGTACTTC. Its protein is CASGRTGREETQYF.

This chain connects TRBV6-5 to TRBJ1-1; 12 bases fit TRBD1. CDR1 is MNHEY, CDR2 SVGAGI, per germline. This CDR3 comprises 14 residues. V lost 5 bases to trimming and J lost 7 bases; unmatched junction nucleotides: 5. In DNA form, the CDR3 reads TGTGCCAGCAGTCCCGGGACAGGGGGCCTTGAAGCTTTCTTT. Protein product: CASSPGTGGLEAFF.

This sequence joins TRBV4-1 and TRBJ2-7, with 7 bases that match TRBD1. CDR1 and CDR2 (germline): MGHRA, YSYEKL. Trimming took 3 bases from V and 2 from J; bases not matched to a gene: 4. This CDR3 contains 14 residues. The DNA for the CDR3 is TGCGCCAGCAGCCATTCGCAGGGGGCCTACGAGCAGTACTTC. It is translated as CASSHSQGAYEQYF.

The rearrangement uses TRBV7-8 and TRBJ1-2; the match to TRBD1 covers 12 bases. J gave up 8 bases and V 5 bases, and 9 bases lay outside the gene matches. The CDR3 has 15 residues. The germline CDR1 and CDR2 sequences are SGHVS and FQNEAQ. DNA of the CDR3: TGTGCCAGCAGCCCGTGGGGACAGGGGGCAGGAGGCTACACCTTC. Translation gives CASSPWGQGAGGYTF.

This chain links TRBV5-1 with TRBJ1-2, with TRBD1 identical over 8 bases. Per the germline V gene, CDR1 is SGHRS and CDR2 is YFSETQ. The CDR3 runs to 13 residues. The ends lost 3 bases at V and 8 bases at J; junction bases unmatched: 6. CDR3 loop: CASSWGQVEGYTF. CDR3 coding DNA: TGCGCCAGCAGCTGGGGACAGGTAGAGGGCTACACCTTC. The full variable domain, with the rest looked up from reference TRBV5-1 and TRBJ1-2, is KAGVTQTPRYLIKTRGQQVTLSCSPISGHRSVSWYQQTPGQGLQFLFEYFSETQRNKGNFPGRFSGRQFSNSRSEMNVSTLELGDSALYLCASSWGQVEGYTFGSGTRLTVV.

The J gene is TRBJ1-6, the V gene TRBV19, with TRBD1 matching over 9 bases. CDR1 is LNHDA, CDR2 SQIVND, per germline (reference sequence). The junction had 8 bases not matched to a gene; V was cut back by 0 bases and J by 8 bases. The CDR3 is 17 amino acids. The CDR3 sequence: CASSIDQTWTGDSPLHF. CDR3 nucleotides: TGTGCCAGTAGTATAGATCAAACGTGGACAGGGGATTCACCCCTCCACTTT.

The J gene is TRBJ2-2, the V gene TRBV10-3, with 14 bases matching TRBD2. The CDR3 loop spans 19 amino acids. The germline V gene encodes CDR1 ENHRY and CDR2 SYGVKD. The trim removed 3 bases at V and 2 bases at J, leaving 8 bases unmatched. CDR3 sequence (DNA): TGTGCCATCAGTGACCCCCCGGGACTAGCGGGGGCTAACACCGGGGAGCTGTTTTTT. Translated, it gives CAISDPPGLAGANTGELFF.

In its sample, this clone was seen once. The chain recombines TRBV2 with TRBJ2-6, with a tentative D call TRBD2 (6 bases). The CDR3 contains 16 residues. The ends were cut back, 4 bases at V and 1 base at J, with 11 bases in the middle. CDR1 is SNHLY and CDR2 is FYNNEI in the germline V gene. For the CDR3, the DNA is TGTGCCAGCAGTGGGCCGGGGGTGTCTGGGGCCAACGTCCTGACTTTC. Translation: CASSGPGVSGANVLTF.

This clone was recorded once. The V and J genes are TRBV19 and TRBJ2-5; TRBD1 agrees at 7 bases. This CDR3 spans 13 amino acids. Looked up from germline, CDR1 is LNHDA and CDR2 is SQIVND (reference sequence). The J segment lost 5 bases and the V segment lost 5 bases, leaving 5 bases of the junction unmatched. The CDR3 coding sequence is TGTGCCAGTAGTTCCACCAGGGGGGAGACCCAGTACTTC. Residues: CASSSTRGETQYF.

The DNA for the CDR3 is TGTGCCAGCAGCCCTAGCGGGGGGGTTTCTGGGGCCAACGTCCTGACTTTC. Its translation is CASSPSGGVSGANVLTF. The chain carries TRBV4-2 and TRBJ2-6; 12 bases align to TRBD2. The CDR3 totals 17 residues. Losses at the gene ends were 4 bases for V and 1 base for J; bases not matched to a gene: 2. Germline CDR1 and CDR2: LGHNA and YNFKEQ.

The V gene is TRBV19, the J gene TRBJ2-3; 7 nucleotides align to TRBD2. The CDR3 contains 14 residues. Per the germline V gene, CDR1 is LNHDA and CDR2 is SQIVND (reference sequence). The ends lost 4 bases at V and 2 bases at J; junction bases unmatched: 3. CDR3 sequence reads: CASSNGLDTDTQYF. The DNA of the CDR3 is TGTGCCAGTAGTAACGGACTAGACACAGATACGCAGTATTTT.

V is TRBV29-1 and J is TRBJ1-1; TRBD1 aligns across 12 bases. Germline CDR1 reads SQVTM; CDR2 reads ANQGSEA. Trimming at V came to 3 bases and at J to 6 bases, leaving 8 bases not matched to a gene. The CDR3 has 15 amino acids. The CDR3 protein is CSVDRDRGRRAEAFF. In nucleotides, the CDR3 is TGCAGCGTTGACCGGGACAGGGGGCGCCGGGCTGAAGCTTTCTTT.

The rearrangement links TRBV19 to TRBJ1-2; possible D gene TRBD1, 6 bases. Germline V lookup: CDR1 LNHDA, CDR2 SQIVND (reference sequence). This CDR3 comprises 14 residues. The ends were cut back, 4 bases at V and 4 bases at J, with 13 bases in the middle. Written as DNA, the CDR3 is TGTGCCAGTAGTAGACAGGTAGAAGGCTATGGCTACACCTTC. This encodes CASSRQVEGYGYTF.

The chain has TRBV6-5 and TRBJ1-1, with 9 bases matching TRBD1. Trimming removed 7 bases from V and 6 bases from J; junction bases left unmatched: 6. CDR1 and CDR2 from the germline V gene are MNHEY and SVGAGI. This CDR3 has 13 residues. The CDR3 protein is CASKGTGRPEAFF. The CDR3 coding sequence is TGTGCCAGCAAGGGGACAGGGCGGCCTGAAGCTTTCTTT.

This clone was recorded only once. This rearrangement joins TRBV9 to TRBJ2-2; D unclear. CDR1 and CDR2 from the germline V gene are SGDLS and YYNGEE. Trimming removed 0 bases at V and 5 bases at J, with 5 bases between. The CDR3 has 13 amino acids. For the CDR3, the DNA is TGTGCCAGCAGCGTAGATCAAACCGGGGAGCTGTTTTTT. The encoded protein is CASSVDQTGELFF.

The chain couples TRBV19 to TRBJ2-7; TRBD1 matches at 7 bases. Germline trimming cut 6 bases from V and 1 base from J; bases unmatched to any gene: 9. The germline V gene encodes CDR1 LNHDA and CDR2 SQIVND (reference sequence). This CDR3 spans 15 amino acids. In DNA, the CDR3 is TGTGCCAGTAGCCTCAGGGGGACCGAATCCTACGAGCAGTACTTC. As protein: CASSLRGTESYEQYF.

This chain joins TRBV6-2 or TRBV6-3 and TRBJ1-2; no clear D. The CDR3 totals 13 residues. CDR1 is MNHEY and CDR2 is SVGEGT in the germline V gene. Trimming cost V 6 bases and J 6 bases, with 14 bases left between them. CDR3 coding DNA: TGTGCCAGCAGCTGGACTTTTACCCATGGCTACACCTTC. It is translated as CASSWTFTHGYTF.

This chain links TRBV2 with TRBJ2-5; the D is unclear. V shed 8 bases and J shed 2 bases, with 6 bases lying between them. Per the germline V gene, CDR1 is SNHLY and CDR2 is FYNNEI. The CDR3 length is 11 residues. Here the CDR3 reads CASLYQETQYF. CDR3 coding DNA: TGTGCCAGCCTGTATCAAGAGACCCAGTACTTC. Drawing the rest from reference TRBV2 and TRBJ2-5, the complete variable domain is EPEVTQTPSHQVTQMGQEVILRCVPISNHLYFYWYRQILGQKVEFLVSFYNNEISEKSEIFDDQFSVERPDGSNFTLKIRSTKLEDSAMYFCASLYQETQYFGPGTRLLVL.

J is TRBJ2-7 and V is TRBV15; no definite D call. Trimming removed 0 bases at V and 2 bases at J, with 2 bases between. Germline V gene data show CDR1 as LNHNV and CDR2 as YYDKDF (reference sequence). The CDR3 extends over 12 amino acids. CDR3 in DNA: TGTGCCACCAGCAGAGACACCTACGAGCAGTACTTC. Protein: CATSRDTYEQYF.

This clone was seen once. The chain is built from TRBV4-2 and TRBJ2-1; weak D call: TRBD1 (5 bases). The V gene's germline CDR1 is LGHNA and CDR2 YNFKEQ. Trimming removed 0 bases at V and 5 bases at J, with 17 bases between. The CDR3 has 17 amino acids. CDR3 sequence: CASSQDGAPIGDNEQFF. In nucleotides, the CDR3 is TGTGCCAGCAGCCAAGATGGGGCCCCTATCGGCGACAATGAGCAGTTCTTC.

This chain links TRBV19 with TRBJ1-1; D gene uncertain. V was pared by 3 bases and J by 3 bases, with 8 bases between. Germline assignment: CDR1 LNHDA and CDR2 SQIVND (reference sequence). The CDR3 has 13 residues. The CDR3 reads CASSIFYDTEAFF. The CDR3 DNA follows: TGTGCCAGTAGTATTTTCTATGACACTGAAGCTTTCTTT.

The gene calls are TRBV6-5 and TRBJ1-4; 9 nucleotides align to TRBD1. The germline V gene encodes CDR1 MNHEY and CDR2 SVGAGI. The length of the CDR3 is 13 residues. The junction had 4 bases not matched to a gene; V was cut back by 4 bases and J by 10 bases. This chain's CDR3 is CASSSDRGGKLFF. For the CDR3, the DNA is TGTGCCAGCAGTTCGGACAGGGGAGGAAAACTGTTTTTT.

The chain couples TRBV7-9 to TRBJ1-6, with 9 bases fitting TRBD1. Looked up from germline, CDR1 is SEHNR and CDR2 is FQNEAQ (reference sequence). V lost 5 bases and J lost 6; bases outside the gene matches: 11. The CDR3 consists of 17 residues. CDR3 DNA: TGTGCCAGCAGCCCCGCCCGGGACAGGGAATTTAATTCACCCCTCCACTTT. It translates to CASSPARDREFNSPLHF.

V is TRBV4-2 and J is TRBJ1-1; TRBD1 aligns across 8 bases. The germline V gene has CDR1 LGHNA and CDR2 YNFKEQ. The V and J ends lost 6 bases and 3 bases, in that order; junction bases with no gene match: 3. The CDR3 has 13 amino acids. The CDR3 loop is CASSQGADTEAFF. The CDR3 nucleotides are TGTGCCAGCAGTCAGGGGGCGGACACTGAAGCTTTCTTT.

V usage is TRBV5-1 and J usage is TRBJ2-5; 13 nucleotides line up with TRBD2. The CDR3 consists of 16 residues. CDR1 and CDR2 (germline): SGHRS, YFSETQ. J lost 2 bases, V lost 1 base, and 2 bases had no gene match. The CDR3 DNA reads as TGCGCCAGCAGCTTGAGGGGACTAGCGGGACAAGAGACCCAGTACTTC. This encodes CASSLRGLAGQETQYF.

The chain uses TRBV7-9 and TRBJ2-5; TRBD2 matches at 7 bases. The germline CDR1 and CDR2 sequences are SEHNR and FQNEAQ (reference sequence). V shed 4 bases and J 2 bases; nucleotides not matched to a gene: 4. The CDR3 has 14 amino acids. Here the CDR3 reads CASSSSGRQETQYF. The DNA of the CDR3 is TGTGCCAGCAGCTCTAGCGGACGGCAAGAGACCCAGTACTTC.